This T cell receptor beta chain is drawn from a study of T cells in narcolepsy. Whole-study results and caveats: HCRT-specific and TRIB2-specific autoreactive clonotypes appeared among same-patient CSF and blood CD4+ clonotypes. Reportedly, autoreactive clonotypes were serially detected in patients' blood but not controls'.

V shed 4 bases and J shed 1 base, with 10 bases lying between them. The CDR3 sequence is 14 residues long. Germline V gene sequence: CDR1 SGHNT, CDR2 YENEEA. Of note for this clone: No antigen is known for it.

Here immunoSEQ multiplex PCR was the method, and the copy in TCRdb shows in-frame clones only, minus some. The sample carries tens of thousands of clones, roughly 88% recorded once. Sequenced sample: CD45RA- memory CD4+ T cells from PBMCs. V usage is TRBV11-3 and J usage is TRBJ1-1, with D unresolved. This sequence originates from a human donor with narcolepsy. The CDR3 DNA reads TGTGCCAGCAGCTCCGGGCGAGCGAACACTGAAGCTTTCTTT. Protein: CASSSGRANTEAFF. Supplemented by reference TRBV11-3 and TRBJ1-1, the full variable domain reads EAGVVQSPRYKIIEKKQPVAFWCNPISGHNTLYWYLQNLGQGPELLIRYENEEAVDDSQLPKDRFSAERLKGVDSTLKIQPAELGDSAVYLCASSSGRANTEAFFGQGTRLTVV.